This T cell receptor (beta chain) was captured by sequencing in a study of T-cell memory formation after mild COVID-19 (dated by TCRdb to 2020 to 2022). About the study as a whole: TCR sequence clusters from the two donors were largely donor specific. In two donors, T-cell clones that expanded and contracted after mild COVID-19 were tracked by sequencing TCRalpha and TCRbeta repertoires over time. The cohort comprised two young, previously healthy adult volunteers, one female and one male.

PBMCs were isolated by Ficoll-Paque density gradient centrifugation. Inclusive of the bounding cysteine and phenylalanine, the CDR3 is 15 residues long. Kept here is only the CDR3 DNA, which spans 45 bases and is read in frame from base 1. The germline V gene encodes CDR1 KGHSH and CDR2 LQKENI. V lost 6 bases and J lost 3 bases, and the count of bases not matched to a germline gene is 11. Here is what the overall study found, with its caveats: Clones contracting from day 15 to 85 had balanced CD4/CD8 phenotypes, while a second wave expanding from day 15 to 37 was biased towards CD4+. SARS-CoV-2 specificity of the second-wave clones peaking on day 37 was not confirmed. Some responding clones were detected in pre-infection memory, which suggested that pre-existing cross-reactive memory T cells had joined the SARS-CoV-2 response. The study included only two mild cases, and larger cohorts that include severe cases with pre-infection samples were judged to be necessary. Contracting CD4+ clones were located mainly in the CM and EM memory subsets, whereas CD8+ clones were found to be enriched in EMRA.

This clonotype was detected only a few times. Its antigen is not yet known. No clone much larger than this one lies a single base away; base qualities are absent. Sequencing was carried out with an Illumina NovaSeq 6000. Using 5'RACE with constant-segment primers, TCRalpha and TCRbeta cDNA libraries were constructed, with sample barcodes and unique molecular identifiers added in the process. Trizol reagent was used to extract RNA from every sample. Libraries were amplified in two PCR steps, with a second sample barcode and Illumina TruSeq adapters added in the second step. Sequencing of the libraries was done on an Illumina NovaSeq, producing 2 x 150 bp paired-end reads. The paper's data handling went like this. Reads were demultiplexed and collapsed into UMI-guided consensus sequences with migec v1.2.7. With mixcr v2.1.11, UMI consensuses were aligned to TRA and TRB V and J templates and assembled into clonotypes. Clonotypes were classified as expanded or contracted when called significant by both edgeR and NoisET, with noise models trained on biological replicates. For edgeR calls, a false discovery rate-adjusted p below 0.01 and a log2 fold-change threshold of 1 were applied. As an exploratory analysis of dynamics, max-normalized trajectories of the 1000 most abundant clonotypes were examined with PCA combined with hierarchical clustering. Separately sequenced CD4+ and CD8+ repertoires were used to assign the CD4 or CD8 phenotype of responding clones. TCRdb reanalyzed the raw reads on its own, using fastp at Q25 for trimming and MiXCR for clone calling, and kept in-frame beta chains. Rows with a matching CDR3 protein are joined into one entry that keeps the most common DNA and genes. TCRdb's processing, not the authors' own work, is the source of the V and J calls. This sample comprises just under 550,000 distinct CDR3 sequences, about 20% of them detected only once. The top ten clones comprise around 13% of the sample.

The chain employs TRBV18 and TRBJ2-7; a stretch of 7 junction bases matches TRBD1. Sequencing input: PBMCs or a T cell subset sorted from them (not recorded which). The receptor's source is an adult woman who had mild COVID-19 (a few samples of this study predate the infection). The sample titles of this study are shuffled in the database, so cell type and time point are left out; the donor was told from shared clones. DNA sequence: TGTGCCAGCTCCCGACAGGGTAGGATAGACTACGAGCAGTACTTC. Its protein reads: CASSRQGRIDYEQYF.